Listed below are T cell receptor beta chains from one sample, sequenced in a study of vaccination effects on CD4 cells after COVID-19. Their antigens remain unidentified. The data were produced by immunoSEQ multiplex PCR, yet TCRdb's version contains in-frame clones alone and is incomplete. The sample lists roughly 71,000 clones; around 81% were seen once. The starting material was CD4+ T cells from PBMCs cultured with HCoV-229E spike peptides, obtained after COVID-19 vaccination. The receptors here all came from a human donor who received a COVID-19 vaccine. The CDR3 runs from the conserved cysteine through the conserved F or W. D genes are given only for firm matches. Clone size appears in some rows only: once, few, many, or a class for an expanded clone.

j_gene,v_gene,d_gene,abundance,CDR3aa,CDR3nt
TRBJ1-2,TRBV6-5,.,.,CASRRGGQNYGYTF,TGTGCCAGCAGGAGAGGGGGGCAGAACTATGGCTACACCTTC
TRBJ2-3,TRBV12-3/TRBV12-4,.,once,CASSFGPGRGEYF,TGTGCCAGCAGCTTCGGCCCCGGCAGGGGAGAGTATTTT
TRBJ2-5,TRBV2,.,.,CASSAQGRETQYF,TGTGCCAGCAGCGCACAGGGAAGAGAGACCCAGTACTTC
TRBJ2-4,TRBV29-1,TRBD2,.,CSVEMTKISGGRNIQYF,TGCAGCGTTGAAATGACGAAGATCAGCGGGGGGCGGAACATTCAGTACTTC
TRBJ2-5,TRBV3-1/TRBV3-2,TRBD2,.,CASSQRGAQETQYF,TGTGCCAGCAGTCAGCGGGGGGCACAAGAGACCCAGTACTTC
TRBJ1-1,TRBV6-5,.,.,CASSYAHTGYTEAFF,TGTGCCAGCAGTTACGCCCATACGGGGTACACTGAAGCTTTCTTT
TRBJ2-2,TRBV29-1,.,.,CSVDGVGRNTGELFF,TGCAGCGTTGATGGGGTCGGGAGGAACACCGGGGAGCTGTTTTTT
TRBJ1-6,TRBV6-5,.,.,CASSMTRYPPLHF,TGTGCCAGCAGCATGACGCGGTACCCACCCCTCCACTTT
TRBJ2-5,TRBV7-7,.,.,CASSFPGPRETQYF,TGTGCCAGCAGCTTTCCTGGGCCTAGGGAGACCCAGTACTTC
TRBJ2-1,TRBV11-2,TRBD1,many,CATQQQTGPYNEQFF,TGTGCCACCCAGCAACAGACAGGGCCCTACAATGAGCAGTTCTTC
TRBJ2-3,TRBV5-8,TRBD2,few,CASPRAPAGGPPSTDTQYF,TGTGCCAGCCCCAGGGCCCCAGCGGGGGGGCCTCCGAGCACAGATACGCAGTATTTT
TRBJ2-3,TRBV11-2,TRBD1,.,CASSPGQGLTDTQYF,TGTGCCAGCAGCCCGGGACAGGGTTTGACAGATACGCAGTATTTT
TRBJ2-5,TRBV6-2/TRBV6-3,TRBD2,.,CASSRGTSGGIGETQYF,TGTGCCAGCAGCCGAGGGACTAGCGGGGGAATCGGGGAGACCCAGTACTTC
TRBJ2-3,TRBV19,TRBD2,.,CASSIGGSGDTDTQYF,TGTGCCAGTAGTATAGGAGGAAGCGGGGACACAGATACGCAGTATTTT
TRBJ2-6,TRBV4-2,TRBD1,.,CASSQTGVGANVLTF,TGTGCCAGCAGCCAGACAGGGGTCGGGGCCAACGTCCTGACTTTC
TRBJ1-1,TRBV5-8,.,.,CASSLGVRNTEAFF,TGTGCCAGCAGCTTGGGAGTTCGGAACACTGAAGCTTTCTTT
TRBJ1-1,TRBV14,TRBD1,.,CASSQVTGGRRYTEAFF,TGTGCCAGCAGCCAAGTCACAGGGGGGAGGCGGTACACTGAAGCTTTCTTT
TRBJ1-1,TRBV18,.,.,CASSPRVVGAGAAPASTEAFF,TGTGCCAGCTCACCGCGGGTCGTAGGTGCGGGGGCAGCCCCGGCCAGTACTGAAGCTTTCTTT
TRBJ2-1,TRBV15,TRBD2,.,CATSTQHTGTSVSEQFF,TGTGCCACCAGCACCCAGCATACCGGGACTAGTGTTAGTGAGCAGTTCTTC
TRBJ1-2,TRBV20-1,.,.,CSATGLYGYTF,TGCAGTGCTACAGGGCTTTATGGCTACACCTTC
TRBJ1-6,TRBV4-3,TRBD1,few,CASSQRQVGQGPLTINSPLHF,TGCGCCAGCAGCCAACGTCAGGTGGGACAGGGGCCTCTAACGATTAATTCACCCCTCCACTTT
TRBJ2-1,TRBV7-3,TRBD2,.,CASSLGLAGGREQFF,TGTGCCAGCAGCCTCGGACTAGCGGGGGGGCGAGAGCAGTTCTTC
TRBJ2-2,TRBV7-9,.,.,CASSLGVNTGELFF,TGTGCCAGCAGCTTAGGGGTGAACACCGGGGAGCTGTTTTTT
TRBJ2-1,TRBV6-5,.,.,CASRDTGIAEQFF,TGTGCCAGCAGGGATACAGGGATCGCTGAGCAGTTCTTC
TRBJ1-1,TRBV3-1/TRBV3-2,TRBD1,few,CASRTGLDTEAFF,TGTGCCAGCAGGACAGGGTTGGACACTGAAGCTTTCTTT
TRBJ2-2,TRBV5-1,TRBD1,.,CASSGTGNTGELFF,TGCGCCAGCAGCGGGACAGGAAACACCGGGGAGCTGTTTTTT
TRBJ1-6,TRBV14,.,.,CASSLGGVSPLHF,TGTGCCAGCAGCCTGGGAGGGGTTTCACCCCTCCACTTT
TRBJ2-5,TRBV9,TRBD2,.,CASSAQAGGEETQYF,TGTGCCAGCAGCGCGCAAGCGGGGGGGGAAGAGACCCAGTACTTC
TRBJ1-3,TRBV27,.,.,CASRPGNSGNTIYF,TGTGCCAGCAGGCCCGGGAACTCTGGAAACACCATATATTTT
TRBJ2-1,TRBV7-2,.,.,CASSLDGVHNEQFF,TGTGCCAGCAGCTTAGATGGGGTCCACAATGAGCAGTTCTTC
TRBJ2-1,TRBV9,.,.,CASSVANVNEQFF,TGTGCCAGCAGCGTAGCTAACGTCAATGAGCAGTTCTTC
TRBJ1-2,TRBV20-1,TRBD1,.,CSATAGGSYTF,TGCAGTGCCACGGCAGGGGGTAGCTACACCTTC
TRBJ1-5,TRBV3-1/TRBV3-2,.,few,CASSLQGYQPQHF,TGTGCCAGCAGCCTTCAGGGTTATCAGCCCCAGCATTTT
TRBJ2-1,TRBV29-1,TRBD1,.,CSVEPGTGASYNEQFF,TGCAGCGTTGAACCCGGGACAGGGGCTTCCTACAATGAGCAGTTCTTC
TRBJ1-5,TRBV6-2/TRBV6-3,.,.,CASSHRTDSNQPQHF,TGTGCCAGCAGCCACCGGACGGATAGCAATCAGCCCCAGCATTTT
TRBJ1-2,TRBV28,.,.,CASSLGYYGYTF,TGTGCCAGCAGTTTGGGATACTATGGCTACACCTTC
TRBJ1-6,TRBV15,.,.,CATSRDWAQASYNSPLHF,TGTGCCACCAGCAGAGATTGGGCACAGGCGTCCTATAATTCACCCCTCCACTTT
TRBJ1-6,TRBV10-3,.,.,CAISEADGSPLHF,TGTGCCATCAGTGAGGCCGATGGTTCACCCCTCCACTTT
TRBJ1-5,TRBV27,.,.,CASSLLNGNQPQHF,TGTGCCAGCAGTTTACTTAACGGGAATCAGCCCCAGCATTTT
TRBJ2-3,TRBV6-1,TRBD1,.,CASSELRTGVDTQYF,TGTGCCAGCAGTGAACTCAGGACAGGGGTAGATACGCAGTATTTT
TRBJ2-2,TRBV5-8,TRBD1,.,CASSSKITGGLSSGELFF,TGTGCCAGCAGCTCGAAGATAACAGGGGGCCTTTCGTCCGGGGAGCTGTTTTTT
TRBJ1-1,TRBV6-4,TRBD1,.,CASSAGQADTEAFF,TGTGCCAGCAGTGCGGGACAGGCCGACACTGAAGCTTTCTTT
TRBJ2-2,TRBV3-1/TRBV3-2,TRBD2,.,CASSQEGLAGGGTGELFF,TGTGCCAGCAGCCAAGAAGGACTAGCGGGGGGTGGCACCGGGGAGCTGTTTTTT
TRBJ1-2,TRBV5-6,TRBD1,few,CASSLRPSGGYGYTF,TGTGCCAGCAGCTTGCGCCCTTCAGGGGGCTATGGCTACACCTTC
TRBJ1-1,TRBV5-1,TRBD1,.,CASAMRDRGETFF,TGCGCCAGCGCCATGCGGGACAGGGGCGAGACTTTCTTT